These 16 T cell receptor beta chains originate from one sample sequenced in a study of cytomegalovirus exposure and HLA in healthy donors. The primer mix had 60 Vbeta and 13 Jbeta primers. Produced via immunoSEQ multiplex PCR; TCRdb's table is partial and in-frame only. The data hold approximately 140,000 clones, with 73% observed a single time. Material: PBMCs. The receptors stem from a woman in her thirties or forties in good health and CMV-seronegative.

The chain joins TRBV6-1 to TRBJ1-6; D gene uncertain. CDR1 and CDR2 (germline): MNHNS, SASEGT. The CDR3 extends over 13 amino acids. The germline V and J ends were trimmed by 0 bases and 5 bases, with 2 bases remaining between them. CDR3 DNA sequence: TGTGCCAGCAGTGAAGCCGATAATTCACCCCTCCACTTT. This encodes CASSEADNSPLHF.

Only one count was recorded for this clone. The V call is TRBV9, the J call TRBJ1-3; D is possibly TRBD1 (5 bases). There are 16 residues in the CDR3. V gave up 3 bases and J gave up 0 bases, with 13 bases separating them. The germline V gene encodes CDR1 SGDLS and CDR2 YYNGEE. The CDR3 sequence: CASSGSGGSSGNTIYF. The CDR3 nucleotides read TGTGCCAGCAGCGGCTCGGGGGGATCCTCTGGAAACACCATATATTTT.

The J gene is TRBJ2-2, the V gene TRBV7-3, with TRBD1 matching 10 bases. Trimming removed 0 bases from V and 6 bases from J; junction bases left unmatched: 1. CDR3 size: 15 residues. Germline V gene data show CDR1 as SGHTA and CDR2 as FQGTGA. The CDR3 is CASSLTGTGAGELFF. For the CDR3, the DNA is TGTGCCAGCAGCTTAACCGGGACAGGGGCCGGGGAGCTGTTTTTT.

The chain carries TRBV10-3 and TRBJ2-5; a weak D match, TRBD1 (5 bases). The V end lost 2 bases, the J end lost 1 base, and 8 bases lay between the germline ends. Germline CDR1 is ENHRY and CDR2 is SYGVKD. This CDR3 is built from 14 residues. CDR3 residues: CAISERGFQETQYF. The CDR3 coding sequence is TGTGCCATCAGTGAGAGGGGTTTCCAAGAGACCCAGTACTTC.

This clone was recorded a few times. The V and J genes are TRBV6-5 and TRBJ1-1; D ambiguous. The CDR3 is 13 amino acids. Trimming cost V 7 bases and J 2 bases, with 11 bases left between them. Germline CDR1 is MNHEY and CDR2 is SVGAGI. Here the CDR3 reads CASTRVGNTEAFF. As DNA, the CDR3 is TGTGCCAGCACGAGGGTGGGCAACACTGAAGCTTTCTTT.

The chain uses TRBV2 and TRBJ1-6; D unresolved. Trimming pared 3 bases from V and 4 bases from J, leaving 10 bases between. Germline V lookup: CDR1 SNHLY, CDR2 FYNNEI. The CDR3 totals 15 residues. The CDR3 nucleotides read TGTGCCAGCAGTGAGTGGGCGGGATATAATTCACCCCTCCACTTT. Amino acids: CASSEWAGYNSPLHF.

This clone was seen only once. J is TRBJ2-3 and V is TRBV28; TRBD1 might be the D (6 bases). The V gene lost 6 bases and the J gene lost 1 base, with 8 bases spanning the gap. This CDR3 has 13 residues. In germline, CDR1 is MDHEN, CDR2 SYDVKM. CDR3 region: CASSPGGTDTQYF. In nucleotides, the CDR3 is TGTGCCAGCAGCCCAGGGGGCACAGATACGCAGTATTTT.

Only a few counts were recorded for this clone. This chain uses TRBV4-1 with TRBJ1-5; possible D gene TRBD1, 5 bases. Trimming left V 0 bases short and J 1 base short, with 10 bases between. Germline assignment: CDR1 MGHRA and CDR2 YSYEKL. CDR3 length: 16 amino acids. The chain's CDR3 is CASSQEGTPSNQPQHF. DNA for the CDR3: TGCGCCAGCAGCCAAGAGGGGACTCCCAGCAATCAGCCCCAGCATTTT.

This clone was seen only a few times. V and J are TRBV6-6 and TRBJ1-2, with D possibly TRBD1 on 5 matching bases. Trimming took off 6 bases at V and 2 bases at J, with 10 bases between the two ends. The germline CDR1 and CDR2 sequences are MNHNY and SVGAGI (reference sequence). This CDR3 contains 13 residues. The CDR3 loop is CASRPQENYGYTF. The CDR3 DNA sequence: TGTGCCAGCAGGCCACAGGAGAACTATGGCTACACCTTC.

The V gene is TRBV14, the J gene TRBJ2-1; 9 bases agree with TRBD1. Germline V gene sequence: CDR1 SGHDN, CDR2 FVKESK. This CDR3 has 18 residues. The trim removed 0 bases at V and 6 bases at J, leaving 12 bases unmatched. This CDR3 reads CASSQDHAGTGSVNEQFF. DNA for the CDR3: TGTGCCAGCAGCCAAGATCATGCCGGGACAGGGTCGGTCAATGAGCAGTTCTTC.

The chain employs TRBV5-1 and TRBJ2-2; 9 bases are a match to TRBD2. Trimming cost V 2 bases and J 2 bases; bases outside gene matches: 10. CDR3 length: 18 amino acids. Germline values: CDR1 SGHRS, CDR2 YFSETQ. CDR3 in DNA: TGCGCCAGCAGCTTACCAGCGGGGGGCTCTACCAACACCGGGGAGCTGTTTTTT. Protein product: CASSLPAGGSTNTGELFF.

The chain uses TRBV18 and TRBJ2-1; 11 nucleotides align to TRBD1. The CDR3 has 19 amino acids. Germline CDR1 is KGHSH and CDR2 is LQKENI. V dropped 2 bases and J dropped 4; count of bases not matched to a gene: 13. This CDR3 reads CASSPTIASGTGGYNEQFF. The CDR3 nucleotides read TGTGCCAGCTCACCAACCATCGCCTCCGGGACAGGGGGGTACAATGAGCAGTTCTTC. Full variable domain (remainder filled in from reference TRBV18 and TRBJ2-1): NAGVMQNPRHLVRRRGQEARLRCSPMKGHSHVYWYRQLPEEGLKFMVYLQKENIIDESGMPKERFSAEFPKEGPSILRIQQVVRGDSAAYFCASSPTIASGTGGYNEQFFGPGTRLTVL.

The chain combines TRBV6-1 with TRBJ1-5; 9 bases agree with TRBD1. The CDR3 has 13 residues. CDR1 and CDR2 (germline): MNHNS, SASEGT. V was pared by 8 bases and J by 5 bases, with 4 bases of the junction left unmatched. The CDR3 nucleotides read TGTGCCAGCCAGACAGGGGGATATCAGCCCCAGCATTTT. It encodes CASQTGGYQPQHF.

The rearrangement links TRBV2 to TRBJ2-7; TRBD1 is a possible D gene (5 bases). Trimming stripped 6 bases from V and 4 bases from J, with 16 bases between. The CDR3 sequence is 14 residues long. Germline loops: CDR1 SNHLY, CDR2 FYNNEI. In DNA, the CDR3 is TGTGCCAGCAGAAAGGGGTTAAGTGAATACGAGCAGTACTTC. Translation: CASRKGLSEYEQYF.

The V call is TRBV7-9, the J call TRBJ2-6; 9 nucleotides align to TRBD1. Germline CDR1 is SEHNR and CDR2 is FQNEAQ (reference sequence). With V trimmed by 5 bases and J by 5 bases, 13 bases remained unmatched. CDR3 length: 18 residues. CDR3 residues: CASSRDGQGMIWANVLTF. The CDR3 bases are TGTGCCAGCAGCCGGGATGGACAGGGGATGATTTGGGCCAACGTCCTGACTTTC.

As DNA, the CDR3 is TGTGCCACCAGCAGAGCAAGGGGGGGAGTCTATGTTGAGCAGTTCTTC. This codes for CATSRARGGVYVEQFF. V gene TRBV15 combines with J gene TRBJ2-1; D perhaps matches TRBD2 (7 bases). Germline CDR1 reads LNHNV; CDR2 reads YYDKDF (reference sequence). CDR3 size: 16 residues. V was cut by 1 base and J by 9 bases, with 19 bases left in between. Based on the CDR3 plus reference TRBV15 and TRBJ2-1, the full variable domain is DAMVIQNPRYQVTQFGKPVTLSCSQTLNHNVMYWYQQKSSQAPKLLFHYYDKDFNNEADTPDNFQSRRPNTSFCFLDIRSPGLGDTAMYLCATSRARGGVYVEQFFGPGTRLTVL.